This TCR beta chain was identified in a study of patients and donors after allogeneic stem cell transplantation. V shed 0 bases and J shed 1 base, with 7 bases lying between them. The CDR3 has 14 residues. The germline gives CDR1 SGHRS, CDR2 YFSETQ. Each CDR3 protein is one row after TCRdb ran MiXCR on the RT-PCR reads. The sample lists fewer than 180,000 distinct CDR3 sequences, roughly 35% seen once, with roughly 52% in the top ten. The source material was blood, either unsorted or a sorted T cell fraction (not recorded which). This clonotype was sampled from a human donor who was either an allogeneic HSCT recipient or a stem cell or donor lymphocyte infusion donor (not recorded which). It is not recorded whose cells these are; they may come from a transplant donor. V usage is TRBV5-1 and J usage is TRBJ1-1; D possibly corresponds to TRBD1 (5 bases). CDR3 sequence (DNA): TGCGCCAGCAGCTTGGGGGACCAGAACACTGAAGCTTTCTTT. Protein product: CASSLGDQNTEAFF.